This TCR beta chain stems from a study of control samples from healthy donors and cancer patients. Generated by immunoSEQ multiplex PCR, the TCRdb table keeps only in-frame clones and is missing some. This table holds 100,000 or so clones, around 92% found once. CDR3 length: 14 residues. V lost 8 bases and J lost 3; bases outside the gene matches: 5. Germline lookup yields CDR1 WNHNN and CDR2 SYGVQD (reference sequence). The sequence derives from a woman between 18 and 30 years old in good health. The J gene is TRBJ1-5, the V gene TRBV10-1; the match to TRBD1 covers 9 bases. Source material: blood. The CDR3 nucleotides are TGCGCCAGCGCCTGGACAGGGGTCAATCAGCCCCAGCATTTT. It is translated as CASAWTGVNQPQHF.